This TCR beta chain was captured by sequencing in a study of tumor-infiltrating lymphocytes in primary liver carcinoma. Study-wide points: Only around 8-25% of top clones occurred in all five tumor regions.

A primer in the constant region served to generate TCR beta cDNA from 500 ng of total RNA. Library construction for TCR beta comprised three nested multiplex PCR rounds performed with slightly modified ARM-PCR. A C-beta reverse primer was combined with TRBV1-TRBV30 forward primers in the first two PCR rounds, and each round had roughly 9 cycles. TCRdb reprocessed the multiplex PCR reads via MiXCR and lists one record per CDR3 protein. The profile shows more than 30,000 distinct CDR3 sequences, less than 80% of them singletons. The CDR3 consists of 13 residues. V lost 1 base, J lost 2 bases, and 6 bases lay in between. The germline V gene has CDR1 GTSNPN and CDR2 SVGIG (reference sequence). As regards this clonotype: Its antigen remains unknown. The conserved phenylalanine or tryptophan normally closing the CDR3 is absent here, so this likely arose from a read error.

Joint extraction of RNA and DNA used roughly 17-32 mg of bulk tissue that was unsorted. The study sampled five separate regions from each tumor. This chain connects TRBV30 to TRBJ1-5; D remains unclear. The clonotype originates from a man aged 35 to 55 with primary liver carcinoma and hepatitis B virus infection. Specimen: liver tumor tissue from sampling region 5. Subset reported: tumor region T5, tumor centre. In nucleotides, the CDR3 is TGTGCCTGGAGTGGAAACCGCAATCAGCCCCAGCATTAT. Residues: CAWSGNRNQPQHY.